What follows are 26 T cell receptor beta chains derived from one specimen sequenced in a study of shared clonotypes between healthy human individuals. Naive CD8 populations comprised CD45RO-negative cells positively selected for CCR7, excluding terminally differentiated effector memory CD45RA+ cells. Here immunoSEQ multiplex PCR was the method, and the copy in TCRdb shows in-frame clones only, minus some. Of about 2.1 million clones listed, 93% were seen once; the top ten hold over 1.5%. The material sequenced was naive CD8+ T cells from PBMCs. These receptors were taken from a man aged 18-30 years in good health. Some clones in this sample may be carry-over from other donors' samples.

The DNA for the CDR3 is TGTGCCAGCAGTTTATCATGGGGGGAGTCTGGGGCCAACGTCCTGACTTTC. This codes for CASSLSWGESGANVLTF. The chain has TRBV27 and TRBJ2-6; possibly TRBD2 for D (6 bases). The CDR3 extends over 17 amino acids. CDR1 is MNHEY, CDR2 SMNVEV, per germline (reference sequence). V lost 0 bases, J lost 1 base, and 10 bases lay in between.

The chain carries TRBV27 and TRBJ1-2, with D possibly being TRBD1 (5 bases). Between the trimmed V and J ends, which lost 8 bases and 4 bases, there was a span of 8 bases. The CDR3 contains 11 residues. Per germline, CDR1 MNHEY and CDR2 SMNVEV (reference sequence). The DNA for the CDR3 is TGTGCCAGCGGGACGGGCTATGGCTACACCTTC. This encodes CASGTGYGYTF.

The chain employs TRBV28 and TRBJ1-1, with a tentative D call TRBD1 (6 bases). The CDR3 runs 14 residues. V lost 8 bases to trimming and J lost 6 bases, with 19 bases between them. Germline V gene lookup returns CDR1 MDHEN and CDR2 SYDVKM. DNA for the CDR3: TGTGCCAGCCGCCTCGGGGGCGCAGGCCCTGAAGCTTTCTTT. Translating it yields CASRLGGAGPEAFF.

This chain joins TRBV5-4 and TRBJ1-2; the match to TRBD1 covers 7 bases. V trimming: 3 bases; J trimming: 4 bases; junction bases outside the gene matches: 3. CDR3 size: 13 residues. Germline CDR1 reads SGHNT; CDR2 reads YYREEE (reference sequence). The CDR3 DNA sequence: TGTGCCAGCAGCTCCAGGGGGAGCTATGGCTACACCTTC. Translating gives CASSSRGSYGYTF. The full variable domain, rest sourced from reference TRBV5-4 and TRBJ1-2, is ETGVTQSPTHLIKTRGQQVTLRCSSQSGHNTVSWYQQALGQGPQFIFQYYREEENGRGNFPPRFSGLQFPNYSSELNVNALELDDSALYLCASSSRGSYGYTFGSGTRLTVV.

This sequence joins TRBV27 and TRBJ1-1; 10 bases map to TRBD1. This CDR3 contains 14 residues. Germline CDR1 and CDR2: MNHEY and SMNVEV (reference sequence). V gave up 6 bases and J gave up 3 bases; unmatched junction bases: 4. The CDR3 coding sequence is TGTGCCAGCAGACCGACAGGGGGCTACACTGAAGCTTTCTTT. Translating gives CASRPTGGYTEAFF.

This clone was picked up one time. The CDR3 nucleotides read TGTGCCAGCAGCTTTGTAGCGGGAGGTGAGCAGTTCTTC. Its protein is CASSFVAGGEQFF. The chain has TRBV5-6 and TRBJ2-1; 10 bases are shared with TRBD2. The germline V gene encodes CDR1 SGHDT and CDR2 YYEEEE. CDR3 length: 13 residues. Trimming at V came to 2 bases and at J to 9 bases, leaving 2 bases not matched to a gene.

As regards this clone: The sample has other DNA sequences that encode this CDR3 too. The CDR3 DNA reads TGTGCCAGCAGTGAGTGGGGACTAGCGGGGACCTACGAGCAGTACTTC. This sequence encodes CASSEWGLAGTYEQYF. This sequence joins TRBV6-1 and TRBJ2-7, with 13 positions matching TRBD2. The germline CDR1 and CDR2 sequences are MNHNS and SASEGT. The junction had 4 bases not matched to a gene; V was cut back by 3 bases and J by 2 bases. The CDR3 consists of 16 residues.

The chain has TRBV5-3 and TRBJ2-2; D possibly corresponds to TRBD1 (5 bases). TRBV5-3 carries the ORF label, with uncertain function. Trimming removed 6 bases at V and 9 bases at J, with 9 bases between. This CDR3 is 11 amino acids long. CDR3 sequence (DNA): TGTGCCAGAACAGGGTTCTGGGAGCTGTTTTTT. The encoded protein is CARTGFWELFF.

Comments on this clone: Other nucleotide sequences in the sample specify the same CDR3. The genes are TRBV7-9 and TRBJ2-7; D is possibly TRBD1 (6 bases). The V end lost 5 bases, the J end lost 0 bases, and 11 bases lay between the germline ends. Germline V CDR1 and CDR2: SEHNR, FQNEAQ (reference sequence). This CDR3 comprises 14 residues. The CDR3 coding sequence is TGTGCCAGCAGCCAAACAGGGAGCTCCTACGAGCAGTACTTC. Its protein product is CASSQTGSSYEQYF. The variable domain in full, with the rest retrieved from reference TRBV7-9 and TRBJ2-7, is DTGVSQNPRHKITKRGQNVTFRCDPISEHNRLYWYRQTLGQGPEFLTYFQNEAQLEKSRLLSDRFSAERPKGSFSTLEIQRTEQGDSAMYLCASSQTGSSYEQYFGPGTRLTVT.

The chain combines TRBV29-1 with TRBJ2-7; 11 bases align to TRBD2. The germline V gene encodes CDR1 SQVTM and CDR2 ANQGSEA. The length of the CDR3 is 14 residues. Trimming cost V 8 bases and J 5 bases; bases outside gene matches: 11. CDR3 sequence reads: CSLSGRAFPHEQYF. The DNA of the CDR3 is TGCAGCCTTAGCGGGAGGGCCTTCCCCCACGAGCAGTACTTC.

The chain carries TRBV27 and TRBJ2-1; D possibly matches TRBD1 or TRBD2 (5 bases each). The CDR3 runs 13 residues. Between the trimmed V and J ends, which lost 10 bases and 0 bases, there was a span of 10 bases. Germline values: CDR1 MNHEY, CDR2 SMNVEV (reference sequence). CDR3 sequence reads: CATLGVSYNEQFF. CDR3 sequence (DNA): TGTGCCACCCTGGGGGTCTCCTACAATGAGCAGTTCTTC.

This CDR3 is CASSKGGPLETQYF. CDR3 coding DNA: TGTGCCAGCAGCAAGGGGGGACCCCTAGAGACCCAGTACTTC. This sequence joins TRBV9 and TRBJ2-5; the D call may be TRBD1 or TRBD2 (6 bases each). In germline, CDR1 is SGDLS, CDR2 YYNGEE. V lost 4 bases to trimming and J lost 4 bases, with 14 bases between them. The CDR3 is 14 residues long.

The chain employs TRBV7-3 and TRBJ2-1; 8 bases are a match to TRBD2. The CDR3 covers 15 residues. The junction had 6 bases not matched to a gene; V was cut back by 4 bases and J by 4 bases. Looked up from germline, CDR1 is SGHTA and CDR2 is FQGTGA. For the CDR3, the DNA is TGTGCCAGCAGCTCACATAGCGGGGTTTACAATGAGCAGTTCTTC. Translating gives CASSSHSGVYNEQFF.

This clone was detected only a few times. The rearrangement joins TRBV28 to TRBJ1-5, with unresolved D. Germline assignment: CDR1 MDHEN and CDR2 SYDVKM. CDR3 length equals 15 residues. Trimming removed 3 bases from V and 5 bases from J, with 14 bases in between. CDR3 nucleotide sequence: TGTGCCAGCAGTTTGGAAGGGTACGTTTATCAGCCCCAGCATTTT. Translation: CASSLEGYVYQPQHF.

This clone appeared a single time. The chain combines TRBV28 with TRBJ1-5; no reliable D call. V dropped 6 bases and J dropped 2 bases, with 29 bases sitting between them. The CDR3 is made up of 20 amino acids. From germline, CDR1 is MDHEN and CDR2 SYDVKM. CDR3 sequence (DNA): TGTGCCAGCAGGTTGGTAAAGGGTGGGAGCCCCACGTCGGGCAATCAGCCCCAGCATTTT. This encodes CASRLVKGGSPTSGNQPQHF.

Details on this clone: Within the sample, other DNA sequences also encode this same CDR3. V is TRBV20-1 and J is TRBJ1-2; 7 nucleotides align to TRBD1. Trimming removed 6 bases from V and 8 bases from J; junction bases left unmatched: 6. Germline CDR1 and CDR2: DFQATT and SNEGSKA (reference sequence). The CDR3 is 11 amino acids. This chain's CDR3 is CSARDSGGYTF. CDR3 DNA: TGCAGTGCACGGGACAGTGGGGGCTACACCTTC.

A single count supports this clone. Written as DNA, the CDR3 is TGTGCCAGCAGCTTAGTCCAGGGGACCAGCTCCTACGAGCAGTACTTC. This translates into CASSLVQGTSSYEQYF. The chain carries TRBV7-8 and TRBJ2-7; D is perhaps TRBD1 (6 bases). The CDR3 is 16 amino acids. Trimming shortened V by 1 base and J by 0 bases, and 13 bases separated the two germline ends. Germline loops: CDR1 SGHVS, CDR2 FQNEAQ.

V usage is TRBV27 and J usage is TRBJ2-1, with a weak D call TRBD2 (6 bases). This CDR3 is 14 amino acids long. V lost 4 bases and J 6 bases, leaving 13 bases between the germline ends. Germline V gene data show CDR1 as MNHEY and CDR2 as SMNVEV (reference sequence). CDR3 in amino acids: CASSWGEPVNEQFF. For the CDR3, the DNA is TGTGCCAGCAGTTGGGGGGAACCCGTCAATGAGCAGTTCTTC.

V and J are TRBV11-2 and TRBJ1-1; TRBD1 might be the D (6 bases). CDR3 length: 14 residues. V lost 3 bases and J 1 base, leaving 9 bases between the germline ends. CDR1 and CDR2 (germline): SGHAT, FQNNGV. CDR3 nucleotides: TGTGCCAGCAGCTTCACAGGGTGGAACACTGAAGCTTTCTTT. It translates to CASSFTGWNTEAFF.

This clone was seen a single time. The rearrangement uses TRBV6-5 and TRBJ2-5; 9 bases align to TRBD1. Germline V gene sequence: CDR1 MNHEY, CDR2 SVGAGI. Germline trimming cut 6 bases from V and 3 bases from J; bases unmatched to any gene: 8. This CDR3 has 15 residues. The CDR3 sequence: CASSATGGSKETQYF. In DNA form, the CDR3 reads TGTGCCAGCAGCGCGACAGGGGGATCCAAAGAGACCCAGTACTTC.

V is TRBV7-6 and J is TRBJ2-2; D perhaps matches TRBD2 (6 bases). This CDR3 spans 16 amino acids. V lost 1 base and J 0 bases, leaving 9 bases between the germline ends. Germline lookup yields CDR1 SGHVS and CDR2 FNYEAQ. The DNA for the CDR3 is TGTGCCAGCAGCTTAGTGGGACTCGCGAACACCGGGGAGCTGTTTTTT. This gives the protein CASSLVGLANTGELFF.

This clone has a single count. The chain couples TRBV11-2 to TRBJ2-7; 9 bases fit TRBD2. Germline V gene data show CDR1 as SGHAT and CDR2 as FQNNGV. This CDR3 region has 15 residues. V lost 4 bases and J lost 4; bases outside the gene matches: 8. The CDR3 nucleotides are TGTGCCAGCAGCTACCTAGGGGGACTAGCTTACGAGCAGTACTTC. Its translation is CASSYLGGLAYEQYF.

As concerns this clone: The sample contains more than one DNA sequence encoding this CDR3. The chain joins TRBV7-3 to TRBJ2-3, with D tentatively TRBD2 (6 bases). V lost 0 bases, J lost 0 bases, and 7 bases lay in between. The CDR3 totals 15 residues. From germline, CDR1 is SGHTA and CDR2 FQGTGA. The CDR3 region is CASSLTGGSTDTQYF. In DNA form, the CDR3 reads TGTGCCAGCAGCTTAACGGGGGGTAGCACAGATACGCAGTATTTT.

This chain joins TRBV6-6 and TRBJ2-2; maybe TRBD2 (6 bases). The CDR3 totals 16 residues. Trimming removed 0 bases at V and 5 bases at J, with 13 bases between. Germline-derived CDR1 and CDR2 are MNHNY and SVGAGI (reference sequence). The CDR3 region is CASSYSGLGGTGELFF. In nucleotides, the CDR3 is TGTGCCAGCAGTTACTCCGGACTTGGGGGGACCGGGGAGCTGTTTTTT.

V gene TRBV9 combines with J gene TRBJ2-1; D gene unclear. The CDR3 length is 12 residues. Germline CDR1 SGDLS, CDR2 YYNGEE. The V end was cut by 0 bases, the J end by 7 bases, with 5 bases between. CDR3 amino acids: CASSVVQNEQFF. The CDR3 region has the DNA TGTGCCAGCAGCGTAGTTCAGAATGAGCAGTTCTTC.

The chain uses TRBV25-1 and TRBJ2-7, with 8 nucleotides matching TRBD2. Germline V lookup: CDR1 MGHDK, CDR2 SYGVNS. This CDR3 has 14 amino acids. V was pared by 4 bases and J by 0 bases, with 2 bases of the junction left unmatched. This chain's CDR3 is CASSASGSSYEQYF. As DNA, the CDR3 is TGTGCCAGCAGTGCAAGCGGGAGCTCCTACGAGCAGTACTTC.